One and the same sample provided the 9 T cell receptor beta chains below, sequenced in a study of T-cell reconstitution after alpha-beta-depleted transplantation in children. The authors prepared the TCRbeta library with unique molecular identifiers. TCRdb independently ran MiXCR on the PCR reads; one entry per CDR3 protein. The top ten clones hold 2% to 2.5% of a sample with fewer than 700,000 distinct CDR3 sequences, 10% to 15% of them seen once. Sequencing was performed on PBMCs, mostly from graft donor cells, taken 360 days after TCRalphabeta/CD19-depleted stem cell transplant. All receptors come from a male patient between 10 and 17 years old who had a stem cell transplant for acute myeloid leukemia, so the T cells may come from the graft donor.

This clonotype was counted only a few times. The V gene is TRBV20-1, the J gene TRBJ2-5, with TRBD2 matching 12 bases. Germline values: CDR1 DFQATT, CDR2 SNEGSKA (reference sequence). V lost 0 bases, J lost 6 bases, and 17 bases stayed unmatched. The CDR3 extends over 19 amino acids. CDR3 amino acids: CSARDHTAILAGGVKTQYF. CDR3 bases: TGCAGTGCTAGAGATCACACAGCAATTCTAGCGGGAGGGGTCAAGACCCAGTACTTC.

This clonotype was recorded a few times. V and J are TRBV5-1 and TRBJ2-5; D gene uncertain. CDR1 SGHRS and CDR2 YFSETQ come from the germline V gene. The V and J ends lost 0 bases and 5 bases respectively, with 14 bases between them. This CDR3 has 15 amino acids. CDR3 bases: TGCGCCAGCAGCTTGGCCGGTAGTGCTGGGGAGACCCAGTACTTC. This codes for CASSLAGSAGETQYF.

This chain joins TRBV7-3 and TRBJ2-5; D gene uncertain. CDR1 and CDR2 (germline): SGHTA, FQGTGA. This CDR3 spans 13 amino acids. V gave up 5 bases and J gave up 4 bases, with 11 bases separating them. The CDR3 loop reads CASSRVPGETQYF. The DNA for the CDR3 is TGTGCCAGCAGCCGTGTCCCCGGAGAGACCCAGTACTTC.

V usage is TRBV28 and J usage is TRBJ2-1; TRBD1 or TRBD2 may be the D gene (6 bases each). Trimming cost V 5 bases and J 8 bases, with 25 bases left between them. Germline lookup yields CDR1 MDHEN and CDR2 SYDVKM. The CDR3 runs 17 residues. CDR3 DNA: TGTGCCAGCAGTCCCCTTGGGGAAGGGTTACGGGGGCATGAGCAGTTCTTC. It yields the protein CASSPLGEGLRGHEQFF.

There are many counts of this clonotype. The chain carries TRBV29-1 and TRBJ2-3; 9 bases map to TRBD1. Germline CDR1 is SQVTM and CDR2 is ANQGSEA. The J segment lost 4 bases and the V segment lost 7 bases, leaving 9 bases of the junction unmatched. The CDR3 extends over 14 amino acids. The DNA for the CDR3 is TGCAGCGCTCGGACAGGGGTTAGCGCAGATACGCAGTATTTT. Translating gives CSARTGVSADTQYF.

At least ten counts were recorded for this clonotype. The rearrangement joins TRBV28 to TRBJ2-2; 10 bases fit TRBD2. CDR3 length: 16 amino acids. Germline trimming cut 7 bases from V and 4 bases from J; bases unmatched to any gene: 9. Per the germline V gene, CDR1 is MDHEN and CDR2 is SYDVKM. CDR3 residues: CASTNLAGVGTGELFF. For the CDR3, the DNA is TGTGCCAGCACCAACCTAGCGGGAGTAGGCACCGGGGAGCTGTTTTTT.

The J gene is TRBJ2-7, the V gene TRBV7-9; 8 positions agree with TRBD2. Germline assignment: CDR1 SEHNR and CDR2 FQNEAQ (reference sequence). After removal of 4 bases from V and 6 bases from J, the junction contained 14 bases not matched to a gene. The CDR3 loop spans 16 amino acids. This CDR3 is CASSSPRGAGVSEQYF. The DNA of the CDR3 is TGTGCCAGCAGCTCCCCGCGGGGGGCCGGGGTGAGCGAGCAGTACTTC.

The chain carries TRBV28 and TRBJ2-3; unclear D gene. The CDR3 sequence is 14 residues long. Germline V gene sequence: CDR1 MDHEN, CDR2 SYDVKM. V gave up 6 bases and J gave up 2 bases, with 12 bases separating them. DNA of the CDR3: TGTGCCAGCAGCACTGACAACAACACAGATACGCAGTATTTT. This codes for CASSTDNNTDTQYF.

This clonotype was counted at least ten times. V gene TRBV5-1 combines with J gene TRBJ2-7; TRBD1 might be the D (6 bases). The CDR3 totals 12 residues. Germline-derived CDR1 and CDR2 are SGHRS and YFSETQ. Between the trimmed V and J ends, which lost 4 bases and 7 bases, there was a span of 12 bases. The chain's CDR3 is CASSPTGQEQYF. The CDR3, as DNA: TGCGCCAGCAGCCCTACAGGGCAAGAGCAGTACTTC.